The entry below describes one TCR beta chain. These data belong to a study of immune evolution from preneoplasia to lung adenocarcinoma. The CDR3 is made up of 15 amino acids. V was pared by 6 bases and J by 6 bases, with 18 bases between. Germline lookup yields CDR1 MNHNS and CDR2 SASEGT. This table comes from immunoSEQ multiplex PCR, and its TCRdb copy is limited to in-frame clones, with some not included. The table shows more than 25,000 clones, with just under 75% occurring only once. The sequence was collected from a person aged 55 to 75 with invasive lung adenocarcinoma. Some clones in this sample may be carry-over from other donors' samples. The sample consisted of FFPE invasive lung adenocarcinoma tissue. The rearrangement uses TRBV6-1 and TRBJ2-1; D unclear. CDR3 sequence reads: CASSPLKKVINEQFF. CDR3 nucleotide sequence: TGTGCCAGCAGCCCTCTAAAAAAAGTAATCAATGAGCAGTTCTTC.